Below are 32 T cell receptor beta chains sequenced from a single sample in a study of OX40 agonist ivuxolimab in advanced cancers. TCRdb keeps only in-frame clones here, not all; method: immunoSEQ multiplex PCR. The sample records some 70,000 clones, around four fifths being singletons. The sample in question was CD4+ or CD8+ T cells sorted from blood, obtained in a trial of the OX40 agonist ivuxolimab. All receptors derive from an adult with an advanced solid tumor such as melanoma, head and neck, liver or kidney cancer.

The rearrangement uses TRBV19 and TRBJ2-6; possibly TRBD2 for D (6 bases). Germline V CDR1 and CDR2: LNHDA, SQIVND (reference sequence). This CDR3 has 18 residues. Trimming pared 4 bases from V and 0 bases from J, leaving 16 bases between. The CDR3 DNA reads TGTGCCAGTAGTAGAGATGGGGGGATCCGCTCTGGGGCCAACGTCCTGACTTTC. It yields the protein CASSRDGGIRSGANVLTF.

The rearrangement links TRBV4-3 to TRBJ2-3, with D perhaps TRBD1 (5 bases). V was shortened by 1 base and J by 4 bases, with 21 bases between the two germline ends. This CDR3 has 18 amino acids. CDR1 and CDR2 (germline): LGHNA, YSLEER. The CDR3 here is CASSQVGAVLSGADTQYF. The CDR3 nucleotides read TGCGCCAGCAGCCAAGTTGGGGCTGTACTATCTGGAGCAGATACGCAGTATTTT.

The chain combines TRBV7-2 with TRBJ1-1; TRBD1 aligns across 7 bases. V shed 5 bases and J 2 bases; nucleotides not matched to a gene: 8. Germline CDR1 is SGHTA and CDR2 is FQGNSA. CDR3 length: 15 residues. CDR3 nucleotides: TGTGCCAGCAGCCTCTCGGGACAGACAAACACTGAAGCTTTCTTT. Its translation: CASSLSGQTNTEAFF. Drawing the rest from reference TRBV7-2 and TRBJ1-1, the complete variable domain is GAGVSQSPSNKVTEKGKDVELRCDPISGHTALYWYRQSLGQGLEFLIYFQGNSAPDKSGLPSDRFSAERTGGSVSTLTIQRTQQEDSAVYLCASSLSGQTNTEAFFGQGTRLTVV.

V is TRBV2 and J is TRBJ1-5, with TRBD1 as a possible D gene (6 bases). Germline lookup yields CDR1 SNHLY and CDR2 FYNNEI. This CDR3 has 17 residues. V was cut by 3 bases and J by 1 base, with 16 bases left in between. The CDR3 DNA reads as TGTGCCAGCAGTGAGAGAGGGGGTCGAGCGAGCAATCAGCCCCAGCATTTT. Encoded protein: CASSERGGRASNQPQHF.

The J gene is TRBJ2-3, the V gene TRBV27, with D tentatively TRBD1 (6 bases). CDR3 size: 14 residues. Per germline, CDR1 MNHEY and CDR2 SMNVEV (reference sequence). The V end lost 1 base, the J end lost 3 bases, and 8 bases lay between the germline ends. CDR3 sequence reads: CASSLYTGTDTQYF. The CDR3 nucleotides are TGTGCCAGCAGTTTATATACAGGGACAGATACGCAGTATTTT.

The chain joins TRBV5-1 to TRBJ1-2; tentatively, D is TRBD1 (5 bases). Germline loops: CDR1 SGHRS, CDR2 YFSETQ. The CDR3 length is 12 residues. V dropped 6 bases and J dropped 4 bases, with 10 bases sitting between them. The CDR3 DNA reads TGCGCCAGCAAGGGGAGCGGCTATGGCTACACCTTC. Protein product: CASKGSGYGYTF.

V usage is TRBV5-8 and J usage is TRBJ1-1, with 7 positions matching TRBD1. Germline assignment: CDR1 SGHTS and CDR2 YDEGEE. The CDR3 is 15 amino acids. V lost 4 bases to trimming and J lost 1 base; unmatched junction nucleotides: 7. The CDR3 DNA follows: TGTGCCAGCAGCCCCCTTGGGACAGCGAACACTGAAGCTTTCTTT. This translates into CASSPLGTANTEAFF.

This clone occurred once. The CDR3, as DNA: TGTGCCAGTAGTATGGGGGACAGATACAATGAGCAGTTCTTC. Translated, it gives CASSMGDRYNEQFF. J is TRBJ2-1 and V is TRBV19; 7 bases are shared with TRBD1. The V gene's germline CDR1 is LNHDA and CDR2 SQIVND (reference sequence). Losses at the gene ends were 3 bases for V and 4 bases for J; bases not matched to a gene: 3. The CDR3 is made up of 14 amino acids.

V gene TRBV5-6 combines with J gene TRBJ2-1; TRBD2 matches 9 bases. J was trimmed by 7 bases and V by 4 bases; bases with no gene match: 12. The CDR3 covers 16 residues. Germline V gene sequence: CDR1 SGHDT, CDR2 YYEEEE. CDR3 nucleotide sequence: TGTGCCAGCAGCCTAGCGGGAACCCGTAGATTGAATGAGCAGTTCTTC. Protein: CASSLAGTRRLNEQFF. Complete variable domain (other parts from reference TRBV5-6 and TRBJ2-1): DAGVTQSPTHLIKTRGQQVTLRCSPKSGHDTVSWYQQALGQGPQFIFQYYEEEERQRGNFPDRFSGHQFPNYSSELNVNALLLGDSALYLCASSLAGTRRLNEQFFGPGTRLTVL.

This clone was recorded only once. The rearrangement joins TRBV7-2 to TRBJ2-1, with D perhaps TRBD2 (7 bases). The CDR3 has 17 amino acids. Trimming removed 5 bases at V and 8 bases at J, with 25 bases between. Germline lookup yields CDR1 SGHTA and CDR2 FQGNSA. This chain's CDR3 is CASSEGRGGLPLDEQFF. CDR3 sequence (DNA): TGTGCCAGCAGCGAGGGGAGGGGGGGACTACCGTTAGATGAGCAGTTCTTC.

The rearrangement uses TRBV7-8 and TRBJ2-3; D is possibly TRBD1 or TRBD2 (6 bases each). Germline CDR1 and CDR2: SGHVS and FQNEAQ. With 6 bases removed from V and 0 bases from J, the gap between germline ends came to 13 bases. This CDR3 is 15 amino acids long. The CDR3 loop reads CASSSRGASTDTQYF. CDR3 nucleotides: TGTGCCAGCAGTTCGAGGGGGGCTAGCACAGATACGCAGTATTTT.

This clone appeared a few times. The rearrangement uses TRBV18 and TRBJ1-5, with TRBD1 as a possible D gene (6 bases). Germline values: CDR1 KGHSH, CDR2 LQKENI. The CDR3 has 16 residues. Trimming stripped 3 bases from V and 5 bases from J, with 17 bases between. The DNA for the CDR3 is TGTGCCAGCTCACCCTGGACAGCACATGAGTATCAGCCCCAGCATTTT. Its protein product is CASSPWTAHEYQPQHF. Together with reference TRBV18 and TRBJ1-5, the CDR3 gives the full variable domain: NAGVMQNPRHLVRRRGQEARLRCSPMKGHSHVYWYRQLPEEGLKFMVYLQKENIIDESGMPKERFSAEFPKEGPSILRIQQVVRGDSAAYFCASSPWTAHEYQPQHFGDGTRLSIL.

The gene calls are TRBV7-2 and TRBJ2-2; D unclear. The length of the CDR3 is 13 residues. Germline lookup yields CDR1 SGHTA and CDR2 FQGNSA. V shed 3 bases and J shed 6 bases, with 8 bases lying between them. CDR3 residues: CASSFRVAGELFF. For the CDR3, the DNA is TGTGCCAGCAGCTTTAGGGTGGCCGGGGAGCTGTTTTTT.

This sequence joins TRBV5-1 and TRBJ2-3; D is unresolved. Germline CDR1 and CDR2: SGHRS and YFSETQ. V lost 5 bases to trimming and J lost 0 bases, with 7 bases between them. The CDR3 length is 13 residues. The CDR3 here is CASSKESTDTQYF. In DNA, the CDR3 is TGCGCCAGCAGTAAAGAGAGCACAGATACGCAGTATTTT.

This sequence joins TRBV5-1 and TRBJ1-1, with D unclear. The ends were cut back, 4 bases at V and 7 bases at J, with 8 bases in the middle. The CDR3 length is 11 residues. Germline V CDR1 and CDR2: SGHRS, YFSETQ. In nucleotides, the CDR3 is TGCGCCAGCAGCCAAGGGTATGAAGCTTTCTTT. Residues: CASSQGYEAFF.

V and J are TRBV27 and TRBJ1-5; no clear D. The germline V and J ends were trimmed by 5 bases and 4 bases, with 12 bases remaining between them. The CDR3 sequence is 14 residues long. CDR1 MNHEY and CDR2 SMNVEV come from the germline V gene (reference sequence). The chain's CDR3 is CASSDRGGNQPQHF. CDR3 DNA sequence: TGTGCCAGCAGTGATCGGGGTGGGAATCAGCCCCAGCATTTT.

The chain uses TRBV27 and TRBJ2-7; 12 nucleotides line up with TRBD2. Trimming removed 2 bases from V and 3 bases from J; junction bases left unmatched: 5. Germline CDR1 MNHEY, CDR2 SMNVEV (reference sequence). The CDR3 is 16 amino acids. The CDR3 reads CASSLVSTSGSYEQYF. The CDR3 DNA is TGTGCCAGCAGTTTAGTGTCGACTAGCGGGAGCTACGAGCAGTACTTC.

The chain carries TRBV7-2 and TRBJ2-1; 9 bases are shared with TRBD2. CDR3 length: 16 amino acids. Germline V gene lookup returns CDR1 SGHTA and CDR2 FQGNSA. After removal of 1 base from V and 9 bases from J, the junction contained 10 bases not matched to a gene. The CDR3 spells CASSLEGLAGKGEQFF. The CDR3 DNA follows: TGTGCCAGCAGCTTAGAAGGGCTAGCGGGAAAGGGTGAGCAGTTCTTC.

On this clone itself: Distinct nucleotide sequences in the sample also encode this CDR3. The chain has TRBV27 and TRBJ1-1; D remains unclear. CDR1 is MNHEY and CDR2 is SMNVEV in the germline V gene (reference sequence). Trimming stripped 5 bases from V and 1 base from J, with 8 bases between. CDR3 length equals 13 residues. The CDR3, as DNA: TGTGCCAGCAGTCATGGGGAGAACACTGAAGCTTTCTTT. Protein sequence: CASSHGENTEAFF.

The V and J genes are TRBV4-2 and TRBJ1-2; D possibly corresponds to TRBD1 (6 bases). Trimming left V 3 bases short and J 6 bases short, with 11 bases between. The germline V gene has CDR1 LGHNA and CDR2 YNFKEQ. The CDR3 contains 13 residues. The CDR3, as DNA: TGTGCCAGCAGCCACTGGGGGCACGATGGCTACACCTTC. This encodes CASSHWGHDGYTF.

The chain uses TRBV2 and TRBJ2-3; D not resolved. The CDR3 has 14 amino acids. V was clipped by 7 bases and J by 2 bases, with 13 bases between them. Germline CDR1 SNHLY, CDR2 FYNNEI. CDR3 nucleotide sequence: TGTGCCAGCACCGGTGTAGCCTACACAGATACGCAGTATTTT. Encoded protein: CASTGVAYTDTQYF.

The chain couples TRBV4-1 to TRBJ1-5; 8 bases align to TRBD1. Germline lookup yields CDR1 MGHRA and CDR2 YSYEKL. The CDR3 runs to 16 residues. Trimming removed 6 bases from V and 0 bases from J; junction bases left unmatched: 7. CDR3 in DNA: TGCGCCAGCAGTCCAGGGACAGGTATTAGCAATCAGCCCCAGCATTTT. Translation: CASSPGTGISNQPQHF.

The genes are TRBV11-2 and TRBJ2-1, with 7 nucleotides matching TRBD2. CDR3 length: 14 amino acids. V shed 2 bases and J 6 bases; nucleotides not matched to a gene: 4. The germline CDR1 and CDR2 sequences are SGHAT and FQNNGV. The CDR3 protein is CASSLLGGSNEQFF. DNA of the CDR3: TGTGCCAGCAGCTTACTAGGCGGGAGCAATGAGCAGTTCTTC.

The rearrangement joins TRBV5-1 to TRBJ2-7, with 7 nucleotides matching TRBD1. CDR3 length: 14 residues. CDR1 and CDR2 from the germline V gene are SGHRS and YFSETQ. With V trimmed by 0 bases and J by 3 bases, 3 bases remained unmatched. The CDR3 nucleotides read TGCGCCAGCAGCTTGGAAACAGGGGTCTACGAGCAGTACTTC. Its translation is CASSLETGVYEQYF.

The gene calls are TRBV6-1 and TRBJ2-1; 7 positions agree with TRBD1. The CDR3 spans 13 residues. V was pared by 7 bases and J by 10 bases, with 10 bases of the junction left unmatched. Germline CDR1 MNHNS, CDR2 SASEGT. The CDR3 spells CASTPDRDREQFF. The CDR3 region has the DNA TGTGCCAGCACCCCCGACAGGGACAGAGAGCAGTTCTTC.

The gene calls are TRBV11-1 and TRBJ2-1; D is undetermined. This CDR3 is 13 amino acids long. The germline CDR1 and CDR2 sequences are SGHAT and FQDESV (reference sequence). V was cut by 3 bases and J by 1 base, with 4 bases left in between. Written as DNA, the CDR3 is TGTGCCAGCAGCTTTGCGTCCTACAATGAGCAGTTCTTC. This encodes CASSFASYNEQFF.

V gene TRBV30 combines with J gene TRBJ2-2; D ambiguous. V shed 0 bases and J shed 6 bases, with 5 bases lying between them. Per the germline V gene, CDR1 is GTSNPN and CDR2 is SVGIG (reference sequence). This CDR3 spans 12 amino acids. The CDR3 reads CAWSVGSGELFF. Written as DNA, the CDR3 is TGTGCCTGGAGTGTGGGTTCCGGGGAGCTGTTTTTT.

DNA for the CDR3: TGCGCCAGCAGCCAGAACAGGGCCCTACAAGAGACCCAGTACTTC. Translation gives CASSQNRALQETQYF. The J gene is TRBJ2-5, the V gene TRBV4-3; TRBD1 might be the D (6 bases). The CDR3 spans 15 residues. V lost 3 bases and J lost 2, with 13 bases in between. Germline V lookup: CDR1 LGHNA, CDR2 YSLEER.

CDR3 loop: CATGEGGLDRGGIFETQYF. The CDR3 DNA sequence: TGTGCCACCGGGGAGGGTGGATTGGACAGGGGCGGTATTTTCGAGACCCAGTACTTC. The rearrangement joins TRBV7-9 to TRBJ2-5; 9 nucleotides align to TRBD1. CDR3 length equals 19 residues. The germline V gene encodes CDR1 SEHNR and CDR2 FQNEAQ (reference sequence). Germline trimming cut 10 bases from V and 5 bases from J; bases unmatched to any gene: 26.

The J gene is TRBJ2-1, the V gene TRBV7-2; D call uncertain. The V gene's germline CDR1 is SGHTA and CDR2 FQGNSA. V was trimmed by 4 bases and J by 4 bases, leaving 17 bases between them. This CDR3 is 16 amino acids long. CDR3 sequence (DNA): TGTGCCAGCAGCTGGCCCCCTGGCGCACTTTACAATGAGCAGTTCTTC. Translated, it gives CASSWPPGALYNEQFF. Full variable domain (remainder filled in from reference TRBV7-2 and TRBJ2-1): GAGVSQSPSNKVTEKGKDVELRCDPISGHTALYWYRQSLGQGLEFLIYFQGNSAPDKSGLPSDRFSAERTGGSVSTLTIQRTQQEDSAVYLCASSWPPGALYNEQFFGPGTRLTVL.

This clone was observed a single time. The chain couples TRBV2 to TRBJ1-5; no reliable D call. Germline CDR1 reads SNHLY; CDR2 reads FYNNEI. Trimming removed 5 bases from V and 3 bases from J, with 17 bases in between. This CDR3 is 16 amino acids long. The CDR3 region has the DNA TGTGCCAGCAGTTCCTCGTTTCGGGTTCCCAATCAGCCCCAGCATTTT. Translation gives CASSSSFRVPNQPQHF.

The chain links TRBV4-3 to TRBJ2-5; D call uncertain. V lost 0 bases and J lost 5, with 7 bases in between. This CDR3 region has 13 residues. Looked up from germline, CDR1 is LGHNA and CDR2 is YSLEER. Here the CDR3 reads CASSQDSRETQYF. The CDR3 coding sequence is TGCGCCAGCAGCCAAGATAGTAGGGAGACCCAGTACTTC.